This section outlines one T cell receptor beta chain sequence together with its context. These data come from a study of HIV-infected patients and healthy controls. Germline V gene lookup returns CDR1 DFQATT and CDR2 SNEGSKA (reference sequence). V dropped 7 bases and J dropped 4 bases, with 13 bases sitting between them. The length of the CDR3 is 12 residues. Reverse transcription used 500 to 550 ng RNA and constant-region primers for alpha and beta. Each of the alpha and beta chains got its own library through chain-specific third strand synthesis with indices. MiXCR was run by TCRdb on the 5' RACE reads, yielding one entry per CDR3 protein. This table holds more than 15,000 distinct CDR3 sequences, approximately 7.7% found once. Roughly three months, about 14 weeks, into antiretroviral therapy, follow-up blood was collected. Whole blood was used without fractionation, so all unsorted peripheral T cells were included.

Source: blood, taken during antiretroviral therapy. The sequence was obtained from an adult with HIV infection. The chain joins TRBV20-1 to TRBJ1-1; D is unclear. The CDR3 sequence is CSGQGVGTEAFF. The CDR3 nucleotides are TGCAGTGGTCAAGGAGTAGGCACTGAAGCTTTCTTT.